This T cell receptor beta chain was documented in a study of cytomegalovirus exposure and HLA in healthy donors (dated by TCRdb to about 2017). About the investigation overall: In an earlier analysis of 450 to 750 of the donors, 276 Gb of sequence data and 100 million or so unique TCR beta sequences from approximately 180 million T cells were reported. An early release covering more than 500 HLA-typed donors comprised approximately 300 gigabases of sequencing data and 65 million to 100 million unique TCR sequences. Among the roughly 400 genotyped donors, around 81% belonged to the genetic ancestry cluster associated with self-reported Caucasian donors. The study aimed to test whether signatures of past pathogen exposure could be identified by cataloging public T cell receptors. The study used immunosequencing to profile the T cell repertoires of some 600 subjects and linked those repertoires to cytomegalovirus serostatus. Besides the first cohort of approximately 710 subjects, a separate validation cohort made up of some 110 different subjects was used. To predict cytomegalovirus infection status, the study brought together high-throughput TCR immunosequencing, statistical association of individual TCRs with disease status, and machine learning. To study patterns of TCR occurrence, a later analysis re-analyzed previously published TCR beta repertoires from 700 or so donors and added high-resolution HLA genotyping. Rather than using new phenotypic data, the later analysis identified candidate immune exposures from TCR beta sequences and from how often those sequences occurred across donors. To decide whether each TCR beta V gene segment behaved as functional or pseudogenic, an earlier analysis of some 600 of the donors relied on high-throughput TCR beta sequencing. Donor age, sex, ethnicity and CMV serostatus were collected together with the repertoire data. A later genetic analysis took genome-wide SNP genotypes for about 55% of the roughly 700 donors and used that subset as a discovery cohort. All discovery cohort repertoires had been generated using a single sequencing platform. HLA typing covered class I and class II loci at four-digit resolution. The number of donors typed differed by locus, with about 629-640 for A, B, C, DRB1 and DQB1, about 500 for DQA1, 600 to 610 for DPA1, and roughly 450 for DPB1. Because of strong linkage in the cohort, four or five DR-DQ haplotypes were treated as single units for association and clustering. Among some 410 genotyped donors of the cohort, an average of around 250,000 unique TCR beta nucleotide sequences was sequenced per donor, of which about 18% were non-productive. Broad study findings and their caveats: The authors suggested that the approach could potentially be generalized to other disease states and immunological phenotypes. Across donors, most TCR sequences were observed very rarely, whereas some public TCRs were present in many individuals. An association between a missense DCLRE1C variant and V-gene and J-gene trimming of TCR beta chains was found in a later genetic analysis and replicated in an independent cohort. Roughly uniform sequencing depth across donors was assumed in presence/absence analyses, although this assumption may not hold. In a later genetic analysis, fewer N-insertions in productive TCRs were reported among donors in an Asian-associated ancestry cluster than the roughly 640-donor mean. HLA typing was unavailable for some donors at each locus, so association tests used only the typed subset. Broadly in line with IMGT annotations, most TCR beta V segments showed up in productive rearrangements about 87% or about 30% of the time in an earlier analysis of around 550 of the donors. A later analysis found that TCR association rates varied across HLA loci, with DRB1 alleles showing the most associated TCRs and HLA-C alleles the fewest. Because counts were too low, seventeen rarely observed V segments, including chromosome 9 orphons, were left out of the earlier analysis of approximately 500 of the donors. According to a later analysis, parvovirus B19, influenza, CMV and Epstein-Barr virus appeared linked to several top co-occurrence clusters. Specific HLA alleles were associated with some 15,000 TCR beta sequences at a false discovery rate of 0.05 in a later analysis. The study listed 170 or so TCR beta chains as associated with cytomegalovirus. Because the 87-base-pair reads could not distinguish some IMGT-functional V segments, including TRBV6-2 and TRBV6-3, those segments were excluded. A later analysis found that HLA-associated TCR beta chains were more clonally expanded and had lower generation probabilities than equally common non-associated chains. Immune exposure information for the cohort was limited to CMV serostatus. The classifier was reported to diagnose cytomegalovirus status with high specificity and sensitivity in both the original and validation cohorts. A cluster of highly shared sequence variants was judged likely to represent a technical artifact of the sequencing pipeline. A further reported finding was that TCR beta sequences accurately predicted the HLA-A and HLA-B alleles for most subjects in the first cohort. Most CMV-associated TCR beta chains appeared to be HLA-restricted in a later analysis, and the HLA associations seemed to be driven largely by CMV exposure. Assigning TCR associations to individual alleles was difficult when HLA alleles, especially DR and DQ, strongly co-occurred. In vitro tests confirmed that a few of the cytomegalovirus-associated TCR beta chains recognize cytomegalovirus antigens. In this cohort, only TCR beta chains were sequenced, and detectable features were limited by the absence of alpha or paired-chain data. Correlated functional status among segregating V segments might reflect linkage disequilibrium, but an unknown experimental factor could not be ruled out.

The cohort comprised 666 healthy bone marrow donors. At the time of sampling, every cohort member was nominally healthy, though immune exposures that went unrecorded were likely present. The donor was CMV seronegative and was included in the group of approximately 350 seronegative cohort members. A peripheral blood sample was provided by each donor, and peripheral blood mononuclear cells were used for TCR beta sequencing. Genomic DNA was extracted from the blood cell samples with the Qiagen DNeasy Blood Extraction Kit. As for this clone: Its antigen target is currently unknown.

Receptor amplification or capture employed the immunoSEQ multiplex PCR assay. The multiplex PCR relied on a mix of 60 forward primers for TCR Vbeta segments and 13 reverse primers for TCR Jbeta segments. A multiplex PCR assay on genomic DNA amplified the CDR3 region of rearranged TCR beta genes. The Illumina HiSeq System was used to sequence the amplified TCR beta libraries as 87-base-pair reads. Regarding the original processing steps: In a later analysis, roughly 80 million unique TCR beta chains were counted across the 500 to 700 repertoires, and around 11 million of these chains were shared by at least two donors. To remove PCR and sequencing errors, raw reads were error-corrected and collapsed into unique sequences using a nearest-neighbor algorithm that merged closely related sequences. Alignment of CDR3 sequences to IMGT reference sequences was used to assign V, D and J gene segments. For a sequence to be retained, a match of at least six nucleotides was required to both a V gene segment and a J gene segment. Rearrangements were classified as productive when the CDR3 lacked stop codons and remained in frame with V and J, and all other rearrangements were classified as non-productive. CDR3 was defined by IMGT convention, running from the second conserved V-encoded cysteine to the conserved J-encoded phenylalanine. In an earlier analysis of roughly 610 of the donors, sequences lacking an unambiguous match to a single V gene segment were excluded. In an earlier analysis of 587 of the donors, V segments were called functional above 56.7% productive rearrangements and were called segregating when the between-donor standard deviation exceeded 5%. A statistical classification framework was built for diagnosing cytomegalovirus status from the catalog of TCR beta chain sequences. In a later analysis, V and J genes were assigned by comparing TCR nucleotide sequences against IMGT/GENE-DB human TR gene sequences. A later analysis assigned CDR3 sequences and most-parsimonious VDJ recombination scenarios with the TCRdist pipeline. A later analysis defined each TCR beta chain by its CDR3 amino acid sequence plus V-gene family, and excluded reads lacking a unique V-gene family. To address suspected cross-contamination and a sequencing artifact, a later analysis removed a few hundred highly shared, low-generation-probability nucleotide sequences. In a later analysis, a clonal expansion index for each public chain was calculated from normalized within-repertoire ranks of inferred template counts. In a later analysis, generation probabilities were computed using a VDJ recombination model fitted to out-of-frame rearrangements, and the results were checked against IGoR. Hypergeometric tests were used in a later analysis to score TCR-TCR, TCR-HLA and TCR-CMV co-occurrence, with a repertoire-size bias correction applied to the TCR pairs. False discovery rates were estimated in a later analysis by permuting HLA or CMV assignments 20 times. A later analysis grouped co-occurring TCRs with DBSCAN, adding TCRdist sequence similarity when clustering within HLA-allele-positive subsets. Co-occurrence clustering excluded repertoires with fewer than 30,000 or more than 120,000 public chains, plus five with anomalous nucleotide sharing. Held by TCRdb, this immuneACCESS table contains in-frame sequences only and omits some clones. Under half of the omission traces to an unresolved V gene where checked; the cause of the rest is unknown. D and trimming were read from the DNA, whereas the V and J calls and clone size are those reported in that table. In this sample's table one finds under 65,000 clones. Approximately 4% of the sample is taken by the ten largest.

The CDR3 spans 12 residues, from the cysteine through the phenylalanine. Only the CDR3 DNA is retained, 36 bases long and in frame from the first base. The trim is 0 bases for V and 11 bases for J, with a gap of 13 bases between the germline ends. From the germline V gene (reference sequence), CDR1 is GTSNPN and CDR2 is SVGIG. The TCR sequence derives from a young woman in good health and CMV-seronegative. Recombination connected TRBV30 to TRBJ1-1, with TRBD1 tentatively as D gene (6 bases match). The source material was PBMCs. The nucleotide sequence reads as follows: TGTGCCTGGAGTGTACGTGGGACAAGGGCTTTCTTT. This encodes CAWSVRGTRAFF.